A selection of T cell receptor beta chains follows, all from one sample in a study of shared clonotypes between healthy human individuals. Sequenced by immunoSEQ multiplex PCR; TCRdb stores in-frame clones only, minus some. Of approximately 1,000,000 clones detected, about 72% appear once; the ten largest clones hold 0.89%. Sample: memory CD4+ T cells from PBMCs. The receptor source for this set is a man in his late teens or twenties in good health. Some clones in this sample may be carry-over from other donors' samples. CDR3s include the opening cysteine and the closing phenylalanine or tryptophan. The D gene is left open where the match is weak. Expanded clones are given a class, and other clones once, few, many or no size at all.

TRBJ2-1,.,TRBV6-5,.,14,CASSQGQFYNEQFF,TGTGCCAGCAGTCAGGGGCAGTTCTACAATGAGCAGTTCTTC
TRBJ1-3,.,TRBV5-1,TRBD1,16,CASSYSGTGSGNTIYF,TGCGCCAGCAGTTATTCCGGGACAGGGAGCGGAAACACCATATATTTT
TRBJ1-2,.,TRBV6-1,TRBD1,16,CASSENRGQGLEGYTF,TGTGCCAGCAGTGAAAATCGGGGACAGGGGTTGGAAGGCTACACCTTC
TRBJ1-2,.,TRBV7-6,.,13,CASSFDSNYGYTF,TGTGCCAGCAGTTTTGACAGCAACTATGGCTACACCTTC
TRBJ1-1,.,TRBV11-2,.,13,CASSAGPNTEAFF,TGTGCCAGCAGCGCAGGACCGAACACTGAAGCTTTCTTT
TRBJ1-3,once,TRBV5-1,.,15,CASSSNSALGNTIYF,TGCGCCAGCAGCTCAAACAGCGCCCTCGGAAACACCATATATTTT
TRBJ2-7,.,TRBV28,.,13,CASIPSATYEQYF,TGTGCCAGCATCCCTAGCGCGACCTACGAGCAGTACTTC
TRBJ2-5,.,TRBV5-6,TRBD1,16,CASSLQGQGRSETQYF,TGTGCCAGCAGCTTGCAAGGACAGGGACGTTCAGAGACCCAGTACTTC
TRBJ1-3,.,TRBV30,TRBD1,17,CAWSGTGAPYSGNTIYF,TGTGCCTGGAGTGGGACAGGCGCCCCCTACTCTGGAAACACCATATATTTT
TRBJ1-2,.,TRBV28,TRBD1,14,CASTPGGRNYGYTF,TGTGCCAGCACTCCAGGGGGCAGGAACTATGGCTACACCTTC
TRBJ1-2,.,TRBV5-4,.,15,CASSLQGLGDYGYTF,TGTGCCAGCAGCTTGCAGGGCTTGGGTGACTATGGCTACACCTTC
TRBJ1-5,.,TRBV28,.,12,CASRQTNQPQHF,TGTGCCAGCAGACAGACCAATCAGCCCCAGCATTTT
TRBJ1-1,.,TRBV7-2,.,14,CASSFSQGDTEAFF,TGTGCCAGCAGCTTCTCGCAGGGAGACACTGAAGCTTTCTTT
TRBJ2-5,.,TRBV18,.,13,CASSRGRQETQYF,TGTGCCAGCTCACGGGGGAGGCAAGAGACCCAGTACTTC
TRBJ2-3,.,TRBV2,TRBD2,14,CASRGGLPTDTQYF,TGTGCCAGCAGGGGGGGACTACCCACAGATACGCAGTATTTT
TRBJ1-2,.,TRBV6-1,TRBD1,16,CASSEAHAGTAYGYTF,TGTGCCAGCAGTGAAGCGCACGCCGGGACAGCCTATGGCTACACCTTC
TRBJ2-7,.,TRBV28,TRBD1,14,CASSPTGTGGEQYF,TGTGCCAGCAGTCCTACCGGGACAGGGGGCGAGCAGTACTTC
TRBJ2-3,once,TRBV29-1,.,13,CSVETVSTDTQYF,TGCAGCGTCGAGACGGTGAGCACAGATACGCAGTATTTT
TRBJ2-7,.,TRBV10-1,.,12,CASSSDAGEQYF,TGCGCCAGCAGTTCCGATGCGGGCGAGCAGTACTTC
TRBJ2-7,many,TRBV6-5,TRBD2,14,CASSYARGGDEQYF,TGTGCCAGCAGTTACGCCCGGGGGGGGGACGAGCAGTACTTC
TRBJ2-3,once,TRBV5-6,.,13,CASSFQGTDTQYF,TGTGCCAGCAGCTTCCAGGGTACAGATACGCAGTATTTT
TRBJ2-6,.,TRBV4-1,.,12,CASSQRANVLTF,TGCGCCAGCAGCCAACGGGCCAACGTCCTGACTTTC
TRBJ2-2,.,TRBV5-1,.,12,CASSRDTGELFF,TGCGCCAGCAGTCGCGACACCGGGGAGCTGTTTTTT